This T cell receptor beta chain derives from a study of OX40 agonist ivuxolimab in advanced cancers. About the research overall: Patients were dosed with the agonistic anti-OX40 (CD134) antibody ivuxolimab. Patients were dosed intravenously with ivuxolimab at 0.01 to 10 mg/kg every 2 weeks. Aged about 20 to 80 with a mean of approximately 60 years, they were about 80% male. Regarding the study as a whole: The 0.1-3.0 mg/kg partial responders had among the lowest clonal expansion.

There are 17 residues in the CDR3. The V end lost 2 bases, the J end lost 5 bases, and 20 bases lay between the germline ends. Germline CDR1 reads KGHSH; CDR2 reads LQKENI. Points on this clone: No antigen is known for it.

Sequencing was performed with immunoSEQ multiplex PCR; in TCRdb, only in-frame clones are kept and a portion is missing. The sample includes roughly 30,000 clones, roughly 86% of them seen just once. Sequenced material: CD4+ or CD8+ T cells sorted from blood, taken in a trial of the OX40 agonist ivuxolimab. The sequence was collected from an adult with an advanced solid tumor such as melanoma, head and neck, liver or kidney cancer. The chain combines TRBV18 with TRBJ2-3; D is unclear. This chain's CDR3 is CASSPWSLEKYGDTQYF. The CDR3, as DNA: TGTGCCAGCTCACCATGGTCGCTAGAGAAGTACGGAGATACGCAGTATTTT.